This is a list of T cell receptor beta chains from one sample in a study of long-term antiretroviral therapy in people with HIV. Sequenced by immunoSEQ multiplex PCR; TCRdb stores in-frame clones only, minus some. The sample yields around 13,000 clones, approximately 80% seen once. The specimen was unsorted PBMCs, collected 0.5 years before starting antiretroviral therapy. The receptors were sampled from a woman in her forties with HIV. Each CDR3 is given with its conserved first and last residue. Each record gives: J gene, D gene, V gene, clone size, CDR3 protein, CDR3 DNA. D genes are given only for firm matches. Clone size, where shown, is once, few, many, or a class for clones that have expanded.

j_gene: TRBJ2-7; d_gene: -; v_gene: TRBV7-2; abundance: few; CDR3aa: CASSLKYEQYF; CDR3nt: TGTGCCAGCAGCCTGAAGTACGAGCAGTACTTC
j_gene: TRBJ2-3; d_gene: TRBD1; v_gene: TRBV11-2; abundance: -; CDR3aa: CASSLTGMGTDTQYF; CDR3nt: TGTGCCAGCAGCCTGACAGGGATGGGCACAGATACGCAGTATTTT
j_gene: TRBJ1-1; d_gene: -; v_gene: TRBV30; abundance: -; CDR3aa: CAWSVVPQGLMNTEAFF; CDR3nt: TGTGCCTGGAGTGTAGTCCCACAGGGTTTGATGAACACTGAAGCTTTCTTT
j_gene: TRBJ2-2; d_gene: -; v_gene: TRBV7-9; abundance: few; CDR3aa: CAPSRAANTGELFF; CDR3nt: TGTGCCCCCTCCAGGGCGGCGAACACCGGGGAGCTGTTTTTT
j_gene: TRBJ2-3; d_gene: -; v_gene: TRBV7-9; abundance: few; CDR3aa: CASEGKRTDTQYF; CDR3nt: TGTGCCAGCGAGGGGAAACGCACAGATACGCAGTATTTT
j_gene: TRBJ1-3; d_gene: TRBD1; v_gene: TRBV4-2; abundance: -; CDR3aa: CASSFSDRVAGNTIYF; CDR3nt: TGTGCCAGCAGCTTCTCGGACAGGGTAGCTGGAAACACCATATATTTT
j_gene: TRBJ1-3; d_gene: -; v_gene: TRBV10-1; abundance: -; CDR3aa: CASTLWSQSGNTIYF; CDR3nt: TGCGCCAGCACGCTCTGGAGCCAATCTGGAAACACCATATATTTT
j_gene: TRBJ1-5; d_gene: TRBD1; v_gene: TRBV7-6; abundance: -; CDR3aa: CASSLRDSDQPQHF; CDR3nt: TGTGCCAGCAGTCTCCGGGACAGCGATCAGCCCCAGCATTTT
j_gene: TRBJ2-5; d_gene: -; v_gene: TRBV12-5; abundance: -; CDR3aa: CASGLLSGTQYF; CDR3nt: TGTGCTAGTGGTTTGCTCTCCGGGACCCAGTACTTC
j_gene: TRBJ2-1; d_gene: -; v_gene: TRBV7-9; abundance: once; CDR3aa: CASSSAGSSNEQFF; CDR3nt: TGTGCCAGCAGCTCCGCTGGCAGTTCCAATGAGCAGTTCTTC
j_gene: TRBJ2-2; d_gene: TRBD1; v_gene: TRBV5-1; abundance: once; CDR3aa: CASSTTGGRTGELFF; CDR3nt: TGCGCCAGCAGCACAACAGGGGGCCGGACCGGGGAGCTGTTTTTT
j_gene: TRBJ2-1; d_gene: -; v_gene: TRBV27; abundance: -; CDR3aa: CASSSGSSYNEQFF; CDR3nt: TGTGCCAGCAGTTCGGGCAGCTCCTACAATGAGCAGTTCTTC
j_gene: TRBJ1-2; d_gene: TRBD1; v_gene: TRBV11-2; abundance: -; CDR3aa: CASSPELGTAYGYTF; CDR3nt: TGTGCCAGCAGCCCAGAACTCGGGACAGCCTATGGCTACACCTTC
j_gene: TRBJ1-4; d_gene: -; v_gene: TRBV28; abundance: -; CDR3aa: CASSYGQELFF; CDR3nt: TGTGCCAGCAGTTACGGGCAGGAACTGTTTTTT
j_gene: TRBJ2-1; d_gene: -; v_gene: TRBV11-2; abundance: few; CDR3aa: CASRLKTGTLIMDEQFF; CDR3nt: TGTGCCAGCAGGCTGAAGACCGGGACTCTTATAATGGATGAGCAGTTCTTC
j_gene: TRBJ1-6; d_gene: -; v_gene: TRBV9; abundance: -; CDR3aa: CASSETGRSYNSPLHF; CDR3nt: TGTGCCAGCAGCGAGACAGGACGCTCCTATAATTCACCCCTCCACTTT
j_gene: TRBJ2-1; d_gene: -; v_gene: TRBV7-9; abundance: -; CDR3aa: CASSLIQASINEQFF; CDR3nt: TGTGCCAGCAGCTTGATCCAGGCTTCGATTAATGAGCAGTTCTTC
j_gene: TRBJ1-1; d_gene: -; v_gene: TRBV27; abundance: -; CDR3aa: CASGQKAAQNTEAFF; CDR3nt: TGTGCCAGCGGTCAAAAGGCGGCCCAGAACACTGAAGCTTTCTTT
j_gene: TRBJ1-5; d_gene: -; v_gene: TRBV5-5; abundance: -; CDR3aa: CASSFPNQPQHF; CDR3nt: TGTGCCAGCAGCTTCCCTAATCAGCCCCAGCATTTT
j_gene: TRBJ2-2; d_gene: -; v_gene: TRBV27; abundance: -; CDR3aa: CASRGGGGELFF; CDR3nt: TGTGCCAGCAGAGGTGGGGGCGGGGAGCTGTTTTTT
j_gene: TRBJ1-2; d_gene: -; v_gene: TRBV4-1; abundance: -; CDR3aa: CASSQDRQHITYGYTF; CDR3nt: TGCGCCAGCAGCCAAGATAGGCAGCATATTACCTATGGCTACACCTTC
j_gene: TRBJ1-5; d_gene: -; v_gene: TRBV2; abundance: few; CDR3aa: CASSVQGFNQPQHF; CDR3nt: TGTGCCAGCAGTGTTCAGGGATTCAATCAGCCCCAGCATTTT
j_gene: TRBJ2-7; d_gene: -; v_gene: TRBV9; abundance: once; CDR3aa: CASSVDGRNNEQYF; CDR3nt: TGTGCCAGCAGCGTTGACGGGAGAAATAACGAGCAGTACTTC
j_gene: TRBJ2-1; d_gene: -; v_gene: TRBV4-2; abundance: -; CDR3aa: CASSQVGDFTDEQFF; CDR3nt: TGTGCCAGCAGCCAAGTGGGGGACTTTACTGATGAGCAGTTCTTC
j_gene: TRBJ1-6; d_gene: -; v_gene: TRBV7-8; abundance: -; CDR3aa: CASSPGANSPLHF; CDR3nt: TGTGCCAGCAGCCCAGGGGCGAATTCACCCCTCCACTTT
j_gene: TRBJ2-5; d_gene: TRBD2; v_gene: TRBV2; abundance: -; CDR3aa: CASAGLAVEETQYF; CDR3nt: TGTGCCAGCGCGGGACTAGCGGTGGAAGAGACCCAGTACTTC
j_gene: TRBJ2-1; d_gene: TRBD2; v_gene: TRBV27; abundance: -; CDR3aa: CASTPRNVLAGGDEQFF; CDR3nt: TGTGCCAGCACCCCCCGGAACGTACTAGCGGGAGGCGATGAGCAGTTCTTC
j_gene: TRBJ1-2; d_gene: TRBD1; v_gene: TRBV6-1; abundance: -; CDR3aa: CARGDSGYGYTF; CDR3nt: TGTGCCAGAGGGGACAGCGGTTATGGCTACACCTTC
j_gene: TRBJ2-5; d_gene: TRBD2; v_gene: TRBV2; abundance: -; CDR3aa: CASSGRTSGEGETQYF; CDR3nt: TGTGCCAGCAGTGGAAGGACTAGCGGGGAGGGGGAGACCCAGTACTTC
j_gene: TRBJ1-2; d_gene: -; v_gene: TRBV4-2; abundance: -; CDR3aa: CASSQDGRGRAYGYTF; CDR3nt: TGTGCCAGCAGCCAAGATGGGAGGGGGAGGGCCTATGGCTACACCTTC
j_gene: TRBJ1-6; d_gene: -; v_gene: TRBV5-1; abundance: -; CDR3aa: CASSLGRGYNSPLHF; CDR3nt: TGCGCCAGCAGCTTGGGCAGGGGTTATAATTCACCCCTCCACTTT
j_gene: TRBJ2-3; d_gene: TRBD2; v_gene: TRBV7-8; abundance: -; CDR3aa: CASSLGGTSADTQYF; CDR3nt: TGTGCCAGCAGCTTAGGGGGGACTAGCGCAGATACGCAGTATTTT
j_gene: TRBJ1-4; d_gene: -; v_gene: TRBV6-1; abundance: -; CDR3aa: CASSVGSVGEKLFF; CDR3nt: TGTGCCAGCAGTGTAGGGTCTGTAGGTGAAAAACTGTTTTTT
j_gene: TRBJ2-2; d_gene: -; v_gene: TRBV7-6; abundance: -; CDR3aa: CASSSGLYTGELFF; CDR3nt: TGTGCCAGCAGCTCCGGACTGTACACCGGGGAGCTGTTTTTT
j_gene: TRBJ1-6; d_gene: -; v_gene: TRBV4-2; abundance: few; CDR3aa: CASSPVGGLESPLHF; CDR3nt: TGTGCCAGCAGCCCAGTTGGGGGTCTAGAATCACCCCTCCACTTT
j_gene: TRBJ2-2; d_gene: -; v_gene: TRBV5-1; abundance: -; CDR3aa: CASSYGQPNTGELFF; CDR3nt: TGCGCCAGCAGCTATGGACAGCCGAACACCGGGGAGCTGTTTTTT
j_gene: TRBJ1-2; d_gene: -; v_gene: TRBV27; abundance: -; CDR3aa: CASSLYANYGYTF; CDR3nt: TGTGCCAGCAGTTTATATGCTAACTATGGCTACACCTTC
j_gene: TRBJ2-1; d_gene: TRBD2; v_gene: TRBV10-1; abundance: -; CDR3aa: CASSEIRDSRGVQSEQFF; CDR3nt: TGCGCCAGCAGTGAAATCCGGGACTCGCGGGGGGTACAGAGTGAGCAGTTCTTC
j_gene: TRBJ2-1; d_gene: TRBD2; v_gene: TRBV13; abundance: once; CDR3aa: CASSPGLAYNEQFF; CDR3nt: TGTGCCAGCAGCCCGGGACTAGCATACAATGAGCAGTTCTTC
j_gene: TRBJ2-6; d_gene: -; v_gene: TRBV10-3; abundance: -; CDR3aa: CAISEPGANVLTF; CDR3nt: TGTGCCATCAGTGAGCCTGGGGCCAACGTCCTGACTTTC
j_gene: TRBJ1-2; d_gene: TRBD1; v_gene: TRBV27; abundance: once; CDR3aa: CASSPTQGVTSPGYTF; CDR3nt: TGTGCCAGCAGCCCAACGCAGGGGGTGACTTCCCCTGGCTACACCTTC
j_gene: TRBJ1-1; d_gene: TRBD1; v_gene: TRBV5-1; abundance: -; CDR3aa: CASSWEDRGLAFF; CDR3nt: TGCGCCAGCAGCTGGGAGGACAGGGGGTTGGCTTTCTTT
j_gene: TRBJ1-4; d_gene: -; v_gene: TRBV12-2; abundance: -; CDR3aa: CASRLATQGARREKLFF; CDR3nt: TGTGCAAGTCGCTTAGCAACACAGGGGGCACGAAGGGAAAAACTGTTTTTT
j_gene: TRBJ2-1; d_gene: TRBD2; v_gene: TRBV4-1; abundance: -; CDR3aa: CASSQDGAGGSNEQFF; CDR3nt: TGCGCCAGCAGCCAAGATGGGGCGGGGGGAAGCAATGAGCAGTTCTTC
j_gene: TRBJ1-2; d_gene: TRBD1; v_gene: TRBV15; abundance: -; CDR3aa: CATSSDRGGGYTF; CDR3nt: TGTGCCACCAGCAGCGACAGGGGAGGGGGCTACACCTTC
j_gene: TRBJ2-1; d_gene: -; v_gene: TRBV29-1; abundance: -; CDR3aa: CSVDGTQTYNEQFF; CDR3nt: TGCAGCGTTGATGGGACCCAAACCTACAATGAGCAGTTCTTC
j_gene: TRBJ1-1; d_gene: -; v_gene: TRBV5-1; abundance: few; CDR3aa: CASSLGWEGPNTEAFF; CDR3nt: TGCGCCAGCAGCTTGGGGTGGGAGGGGCCGAACACTGAAGCTTTCTTT
j_gene: TRBJ1-1; d_gene: TRBD1; v_gene: TRBV10-2; abundance: -; CDR3aa: CASSESKSWRGLTEAFF; CDR3nt: TGCGCCAGCAGTGAGTCGAAATCATGGAGGGGGCTTACTGAAGCTTTCTTT
j_gene: TRBJ2-6; d_gene: TRBD1; v_gene: TRBV11-3; abundance: -; CDR3aa: CASSTHRGDSGANVLTF; CDR3nt: TGTGCCAGCAGCACCCACAGGGGGGACTCTGGGGCCAACGTCCTGACTTTC